The entry below describes one TCR beta chain. Antigen: not known. Primers for the PCR totalled 60 Vbeta and 13 Jbeta. Profiled with immunoSEQ multiplex PCR; TCRdb holds only in-frame clones, not every one. The sample holds about 62,000 clones; roughly 86% are singletons and the top ten take around 1.5%. This sample is drawn from a study of cytomegalovirus exposure and HLA in healthy donors. The study, taken as a whole, reports: Whilst most TCR sequences proved rare, a subset of public TCRs occurred across many donors. Excluded: some indistinguishable V segments such as TRBV6-2 and TRBV6-3. Sequencing had likely introduced a cluster of highly shared sequence variants as an artifact. A later look showed TCR association rates differing by HLA locus, highest for DRB1 and lowest for HLA-C.

J lost 14 bases, V lost 5 bases, and 5 bases had no gene match. In germline, CDR1 is SEHNR, CDR2 FQNEAQ (reference sequence). The CDR3 runs to 12 residues. J is TRBJ2-3 and V is TRBV7-9, with 12 bases identical to TRBD2. The receptor was derived from a man aged 18 to 35 in good health and CMV-seronegative. Input material: PBMCs. In DNA form, the CDR3 reads TGTGCCAGCAGCCGACTAGCGGGGGAGGTGTATTTT. This gives the protein CASSRLAGEVYF.